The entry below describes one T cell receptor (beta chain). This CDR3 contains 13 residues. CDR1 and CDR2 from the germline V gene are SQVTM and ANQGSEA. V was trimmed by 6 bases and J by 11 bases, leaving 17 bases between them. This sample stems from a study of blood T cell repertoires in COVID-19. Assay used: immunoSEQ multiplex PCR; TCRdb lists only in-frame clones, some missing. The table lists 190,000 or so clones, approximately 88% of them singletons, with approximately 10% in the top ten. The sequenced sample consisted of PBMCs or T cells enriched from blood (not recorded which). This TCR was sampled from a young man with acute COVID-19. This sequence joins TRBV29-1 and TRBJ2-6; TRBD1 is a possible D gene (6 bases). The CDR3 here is CSVIMQGSHVLTF. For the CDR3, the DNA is TGCAGCGTGATAATGCAGGGGAGTCACGTCCTGACTTTC.